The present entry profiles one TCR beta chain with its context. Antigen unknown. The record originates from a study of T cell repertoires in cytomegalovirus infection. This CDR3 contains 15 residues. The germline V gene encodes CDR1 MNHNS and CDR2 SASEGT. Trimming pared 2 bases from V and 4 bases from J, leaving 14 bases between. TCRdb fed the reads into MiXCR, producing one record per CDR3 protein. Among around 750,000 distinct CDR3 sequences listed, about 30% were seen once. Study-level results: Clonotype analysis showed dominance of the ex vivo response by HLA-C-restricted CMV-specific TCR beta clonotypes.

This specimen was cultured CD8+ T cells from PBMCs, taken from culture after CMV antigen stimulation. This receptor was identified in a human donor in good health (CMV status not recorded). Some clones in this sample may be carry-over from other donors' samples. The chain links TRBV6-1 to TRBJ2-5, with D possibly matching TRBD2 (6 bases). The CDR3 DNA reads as TGTGCCAGCAGTGAATGGCGGGGAGAAAGAGAGACCCAGTACTTC. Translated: CASSEWRGERETQYF.